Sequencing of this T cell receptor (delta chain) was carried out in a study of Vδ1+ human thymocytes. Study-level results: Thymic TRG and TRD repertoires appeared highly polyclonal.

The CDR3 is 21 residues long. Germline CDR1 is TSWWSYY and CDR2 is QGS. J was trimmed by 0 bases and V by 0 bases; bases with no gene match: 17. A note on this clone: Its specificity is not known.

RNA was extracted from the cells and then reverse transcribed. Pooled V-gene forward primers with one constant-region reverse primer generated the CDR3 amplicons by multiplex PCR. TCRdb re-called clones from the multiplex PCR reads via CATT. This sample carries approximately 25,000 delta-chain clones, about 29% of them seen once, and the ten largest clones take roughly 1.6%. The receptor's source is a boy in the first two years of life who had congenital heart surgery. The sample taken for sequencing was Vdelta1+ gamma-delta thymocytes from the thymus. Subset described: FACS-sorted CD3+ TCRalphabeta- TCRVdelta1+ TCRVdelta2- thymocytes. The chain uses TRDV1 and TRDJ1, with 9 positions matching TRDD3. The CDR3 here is CALGELGWLETGGPYTDKLIF. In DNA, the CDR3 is TGTGCTCTTGGGGAACTAGGGTGGCTGGAGACTGGGGGACCGTACACCGATAAACTCATCTTT.